This T cell receptor beta chain was recorded in a study of OX40 agonist ivuxolimab in advanced cancers. Study-wide background: Administration of intravenous ivuxolimab to patients occurred every 2 weeks at 0.01 to 10 mg/kg.

The table came from immunoSEQ multiplex PCR; TCRdb's copy has only in-frame clones and leaves some out. There are about 35,000 clones in the sample; under 85% occur only once, and 14% to 15% lies in the top ten. Regarding the study as a whole: Low normalized T-cell clonal expansion was additionally recorded for some nonresponders. Clones of CD4+ and CD8+ blood T cells grew by week 6 at doses of 0.1 to 3.0 mg/kg.

Samples were taken at baseline and on day 1 of cycles 4 and 7. This CDR3 is built from 15 residues. CDR1 SGHRS and CDR2 YFSETQ come from the germline V gene. V lost 4 bases to trimming and J lost 4 bases; unmatched junction nucleotides: 10. A remark on this clone: Its target is unknown.

The chain is built from TRBV5-1 and TRBJ1-1, with TRBD1 matching over 7 bases. This TCR came from an adult with an advanced solid tumor such as melanoma, head and neck, liver or kidney cancer. Here the sequenced sample was CD4+ or CD8+ T cells sorted from blood, taken in a trial of the OX40 agonist ivuxolimab. The CDR3 is CASSRTGQPGTEAFF. As DNA, the CDR3 is TGCGCCAGCAGCCGAACGGGACAGCCCGGCACTGAAGCTTTCTTT.